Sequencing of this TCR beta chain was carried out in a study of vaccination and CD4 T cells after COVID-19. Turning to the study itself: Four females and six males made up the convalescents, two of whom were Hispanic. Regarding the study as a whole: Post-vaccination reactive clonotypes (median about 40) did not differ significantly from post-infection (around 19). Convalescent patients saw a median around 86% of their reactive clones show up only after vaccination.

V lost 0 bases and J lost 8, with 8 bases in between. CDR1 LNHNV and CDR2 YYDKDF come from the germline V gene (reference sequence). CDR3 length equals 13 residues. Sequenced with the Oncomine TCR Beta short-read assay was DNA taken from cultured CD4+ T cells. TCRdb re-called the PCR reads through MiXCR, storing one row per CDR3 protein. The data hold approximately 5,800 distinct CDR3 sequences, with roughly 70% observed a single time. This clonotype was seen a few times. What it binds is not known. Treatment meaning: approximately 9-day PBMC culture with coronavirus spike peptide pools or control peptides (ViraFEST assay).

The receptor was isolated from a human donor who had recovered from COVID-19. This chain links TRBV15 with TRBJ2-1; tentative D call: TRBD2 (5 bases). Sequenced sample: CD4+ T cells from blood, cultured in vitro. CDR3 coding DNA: TGTGCCACCAGCAGAGATCAAGCGGATGAGCAGTTCTTC. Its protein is CATSRDQADEQFF.